This entry concerns a single T cell receptor beta chain. Libraries were prepared by immunoSEQ multiplex PCR; TCRdb keeps only in-frame clonotypes and omits some of them. The profile shows over 75,000 clones, 75% to 90% of them singletons. This entry is derived from a study of blood T cell repertoires in COVID-19. Study-wide background: Collection of acute and convalescent COVID-19 samples took place in the United States, Italy and Spain. PBMCs, B-cell-depleted T cells, or T cells provided the cDNA or gDNA that made up the material.

V lost 5 bases and J 5 bases, leaving 28 bases between the germline ends. Germline CDR1 and CDR2: SGHAT and FQNNGV. The CDR3 has 19 residues. Sequencing was performed on peripheral blood. This chain joins TRBV11-2 and TRBJ2-1, with a possible D match to TRBD2 (7 bases). The TCR originated in a woman older than 75 with active or convalescent COVID-19. CDR3 coding DNA: TGTGCCAGCAGCCCCTGGGAACGGGGGGCCTCGAAGGGAGACAATGAGCAGTTCTTC. Translating it yields CASSPWERGASKGDNEQFF.